A single sample gave rise to the 8 T cell receptor beta chains below, sequenced in a study of OX40 agonist ivuxolimab in advanced cancers. Measured with immunoSEQ multiplex PCR; TCRdb has only the in-frame clones, and not every one. The profile shows tens of thousands of clones, 70% to 85% of them singletons. Source: CD4+ or CD8+ T cells sorted from blood, taken in a trial of the OX40 agonist ivuxolimab. Receptor source: an adult with an advanced solid tumor such as melanoma, head and neck, liver or kidney cancer.

The genes are TRBV7-9 and TRBJ2-5; no clear D. Gene TRBJ2-7 matches the end of the DNA better, so the J call may be wrong. CDR1 is SEHNR and CDR2 is FQNEAQ in the germline V gene (reference sequence). The CDR3 runs 13 residues. CDR3 DNA sequence: TGTGCCAGCAGCTTAGCGTTGTCTGACGAGCAGTACTTC. Its protein is CASSLALSDEQYF.

The chain employs TRBV19 and TRBJ1-5; D ambiguous. The CDR3 consists of 15 residues. CDR1 and CDR2 (germline): LNHDA, SQIVND (reference sequence). Deletions cut 4 bases from V and 6 bases from J, with 16 bases between. CDR3 sequence: CASSTDSLRGQPQHF. Written as DNA, the CDR3 is TGTGCCAGTAGTACGGACTCCCTCCGGGGTCAGCCCCAGCATTTT.

The chain employs TRBV9 and TRBJ2-7, with 7 bases aligning to TRBD1. The CDR3 has 21 residues. The J segment lost 4 bases and the V segment lost 0 bases, leaving 25 bases of the junction unmatched. In germline, CDR1 is SGDLS, CDR2 YYNGEE. The DNA for the CDR3 is TGTGCCAGCAGCGTAGTAGCCTCCAACAGGGGCGAACGTCAGCAATTATACGAGCAGTACTTC. It codes for CASSVVASNRGERQQLYEQYF.

V and J are TRBV19 and TRBJ2-4; 10 bases match TRBD2. Germline-derived CDR1 and CDR2 are LNHDA and SQIVND (reference sequence). The CDR3 is 16 residues long. The V segment lost 5 bases and the J segment 2 bases; nucleotides outside the gene matches: 6. Here the CDR3 DNA reads TGTGCCAGTAGTCCCCTAGCGGGAGAAACCAAAAACATTCAGTACTTC. Protein product: CASSPLAGETKNIQYF. Supplemented by reference TRBV19 and TRBJ2-4, the full variable domain reads DGGITQSPKYLFRKEGQNVTLSCEQNLNHDAMYWYRQDPGQGLRLIYYSQIVNDFQKGDIAEGYSVSREKKESFPLTVTSAQKNPTAFYLCASSPLAGETKNIQYFGAGTRLSVL.

This clone was detected a few times. V gene TRBV5-4 combines with J gene TRBJ2-2; D not resolved. The CDR3 spans 12 residues. Germline V gene lookup returns CDR1 SGHNT and CDR2 YYREEE (reference sequence). Trimming shortened V by 2 bases and J by 5 bases, and 4 bases separated the two germline ends. Here the CDR3 reads CASSFVTGELFF. CDR3 sequence (DNA): TGTGCCAGCAGCTTTGTTACCGGGGAGCTGTTTTTT.

V and J are TRBV15 and TRBJ2-3; no definite D call. From germline, CDR1 is LNHNV and CDR2 YYDKDF (reference sequence). Trimming shortened V by 0 bases and J by 4 bases, and 5 bases separated the two germline ends. The CDR3 runs to 13 residues. CDR3 in DNA: TGTGCCACCAGCAGAGATCAGCCAGATACGCAGTATTTT. Translating gives CATSRDQPDTQYF.

In this sample, this clone turned up a few times. The V gene is TRBV11-3, the J gene TRBJ1-4; perhaps TRBD1 as D (6 bases). V lost 6 bases to trimming and J lost 6 bases, with 8 bases between them. The CDR3 is made up of 12 amino acids. The germline V gene has CDR1 SGHNT and CDR2 YENEEA. Here the CDR3 DNA reads TGTGCCAGCAGAGGGGGGGATGAAAAACTGTTTTTT. This encodes CASRGGDEKLFF.

V and J are TRBV7-8 and TRBJ2-3; TRBD2 aligns across 10 bases. The V gene's germline CDR1 is SGHVS and CDR2 FQNEAQ. Unmatched junction bases numbered 7, after V lost 5 bases and J lost 5 bases. The CDR3 totals 15 residues. The CDR3 loop reads CASSQVGTSEDTQYF. The CDR3 DNA is TGTGCCAGCAGCCAAGTGGGGACTAGCGAAGATACGCAGTATTTT.